Many counts were recorded for the clone carrying this T cell receptor beta chain. TCR beta CDR3 regions were amplified from RNA transcripts. HTBI primers drove first-round RT-PCR of the TCR CDR3. TCRdb fed the multiplex PCR reads into MiXCR, producing one record per CDR3 protein. This table has about 610,000 distinct CDR3 sequences, under 15% appearing once. The source of the sample is a study of T cells in Graves' hyperthyroidism and ophthalmopathy. Germline CDR1 is DFQATT and CDR2 is SNEGSKA (reference sequence). V lost 5 bases, J lost 3 bases, and 6 bases stayed unmatched. The CDR3 sequence is 13 residues long.

This clonotype was obtained from a woman in her 40s with Graves' ophthalmopathy. The sample taken for sequencing was blood. The chain recombines TRBV20-1 with TRBJ2-7; the match to TRBD2 covers 8 bases. This CDR3 is CSAGRGLVYEQYF. The CDR3 DNA follows: TGCAGTGCTGGTCGGGGACTAGTCTACGAGCAGTACTTC.